This TCR beta chain comes out of a study of technical replicates of blood from a few donors. This CDR3 contains 15 residues. V dropped 0 bases and J dropped 7 bases, with 11 bases sitting between them. CDR1 is SGHNT, CDR2 YYREEE, per germline (reference sequence). Some clones are missing from TCRdb's copy, which holds only in-frame ones; the method was immunoSEQ multiplex PCR. This sample has roughly 60,000 clones, with more than 75% found just once. Sequencing was carried out using PBMCs. The source of this sequence is a human donor in good health. Some clones in this sample may be carry-over from other donors' samples. V usage is TRBV5-4 and J usage is TRBJ1-6, with D perhaps TRBD1 (6 bases). The CDR3, as DNA: TGTGCCAGCAGCTTGGGGACAGCCTTCAATTCACCCCTCCACTTT. This gives the protein CASSLGTAFNSPLHF.